This TCR beta chain was found in a study of breast tumors, draining lymph nodes, adjacent tissues. The CDR3 spans 17 residues. V lost 1 base to trimming and J lost 4 bases; unmatched junction nucleotides: 8. Germline values: CDR1 SGHTA, CDR2 FQGNSA. TCRdb fed the multiplex PCR reads into MiXCR, producing one record per CDR3 protein. The sample records about 140,000 distinct CDR3 sequences, 32% being singletons. Samples came from axillary lymph nodes draining the breast cancer. This clonotype was seen many times. The sample taken for sequencing was axillary lymph node tissue. The receptor was isolated from a female donor with breast cancer. Some clones in this sample may be carry-over from other donors' samples. The rearrangement joins TRBV7-2 to TRBJ2-1; 9 nucleotides line up with TRBD2. The CDR3 spells CASSLGQAGGLYNEQFF. For the CDR3, the DNA is TGTGCCAGCAGCTTAGGCCAAGCGGGGGGTTTGTACAATGAGCAGTTCTTC.